This entry describes one TCR beta chain. Authors' data handling: Estimation of nucleated cell counts was performed using reference gene primer amplification. Only in-frame clones appear in the TCRdb table, and some are missing; sequencing was by immunoSEQ multiplex PCR. That table furnishes V, J and clone size, whereas the DNA furnished D and trimming. The sample lists around 100,000 clones, 70% to 90% occurring once. The data originate from a study of blood T cell repertoires in COVID-19. The overall study: Both acute and convalescent COVID-19 samples were obtained from the United States, Italy and Spain. The analysed material was cDNA or gDNA that came from T cells, B-cell-depleted T cells, or PBMCs.

The specimen was peripheral blood. The TCR sequence derives from a human donor in a cohort sampled during active COVID-19.

The CDR3 protein is CASKKQVSSYNEQFF. CDR3 in DNA: TGTGCCAGCAAAAAGCAGGTTAGCTCCTACAATGAGCAGTTCTTC. The V gene is TRBV6-6, the J gene TRBJ2-1, with D unresolved. The V gene lost 7 bases and the J gene lost 0 bases, with 13 bases spanning the gap. There are 15 residues in the CDR3. Germline lookup yields CDR1 MNHNY and CDR2 SVGAGI (reference sequence).